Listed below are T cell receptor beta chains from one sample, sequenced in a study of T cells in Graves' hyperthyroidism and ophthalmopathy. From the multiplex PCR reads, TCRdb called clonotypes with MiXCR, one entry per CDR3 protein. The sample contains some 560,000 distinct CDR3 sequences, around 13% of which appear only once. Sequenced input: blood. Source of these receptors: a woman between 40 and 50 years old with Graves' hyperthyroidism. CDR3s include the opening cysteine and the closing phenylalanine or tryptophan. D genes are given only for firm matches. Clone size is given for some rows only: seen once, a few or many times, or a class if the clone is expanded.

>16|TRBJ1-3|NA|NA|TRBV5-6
TGTGCCAGCAGCCCCGGGACACTCACCTCTGGAAACACCATATATTTT
CASSPGTLTSGNTIYF
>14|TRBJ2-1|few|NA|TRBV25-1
TGTGCCAGCAGTGAACGGGCAGGGTTCAATGAGCAGTTCTTC
CASSERAGFNEQFF
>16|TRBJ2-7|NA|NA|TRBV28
TGTGCCAGCAGGGACGGGCCTGGCGGGGTCTCCTACGAGCAGTACTTC
CASRDGPGGVSYEQYF
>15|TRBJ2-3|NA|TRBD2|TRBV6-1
TGTGCCAGCAGTTCCCCGGCTAGCGGGATAGATACGCAGTATTTT
CASSSPASGIDTQYF
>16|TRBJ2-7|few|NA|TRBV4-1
TGCGCCAGCAGCCAAGGGCACACTAGCAGCTCCTACGAGCAGTACTTC
CASSQGHTSSSYEQYF
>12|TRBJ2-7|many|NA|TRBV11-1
TGTGCCAGCAGCCCTGGAAGGCCCGAGCAGTACTTC
CASSPGRPEQYF
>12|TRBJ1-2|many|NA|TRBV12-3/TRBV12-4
TGTGCCAGCAGTTTAGAACAGAGGGGCTACACCTTC
CASSLEQRGYTF
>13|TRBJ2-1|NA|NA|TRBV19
TGTGCCAGTAGTATAACGAGCGGGCCTGAGCAGTTCTTC
CASSITSGPEQFF
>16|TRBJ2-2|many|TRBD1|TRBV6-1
TGTGCCAGCAGTGAATTACAGGGGGTTAACACCGGGGAGCTGTTTTTT
CASSELQGVNTGELFF
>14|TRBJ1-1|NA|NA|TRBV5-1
TGCGCCAGCAGCTTGGAAGTTGTGCGGACTGAAGCTTTCTTT
CASSLEVVRTEAFF
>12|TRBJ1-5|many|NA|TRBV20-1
TGCAGCAGTCGACAGGTCAATCAGCCCCAGCATTTT
CSSRQVNQPQHF
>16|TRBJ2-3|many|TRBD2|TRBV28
TGTGCCAGCACCAACAGGGGACTAGCCCACACAGATACGCAGTATTTT
CASTNRGLAHTDTQYF
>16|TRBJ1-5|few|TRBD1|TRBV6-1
TGTGCCAGCAGTGACCTTCCGACAGGGGGCAGACAGCCCCAGCATTTT
CASSDLPTGGRQPQHF
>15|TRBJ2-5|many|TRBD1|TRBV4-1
TGCGCCAGCAGCCAAAAACAGGGGATAGAGGAGACCCAGTACTTC
CASSQKQGIEETQYF
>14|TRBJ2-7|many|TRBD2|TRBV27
TGTGCCAGCCGGGAGCGGGAGGTATCCTACGAGCAGTACTTC
CASREREVSYEQYF
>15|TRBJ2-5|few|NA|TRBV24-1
TGTGCCACCAGTGATTTGGCAGGGAGAGGGGAGACCCAGTACTTC
CATSDLAGRGETQYF
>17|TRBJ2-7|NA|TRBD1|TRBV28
TGTGCCAGCTTCCCGGGACAGGCCGGCCGGGCTGGGAACGAGCAGTACTTC
CASFPGQAGRAGNEQYF
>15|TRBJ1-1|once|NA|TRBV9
TGTGCCAGCAGCGTAGGGTTAGGCATGAACACTGAAGCTTTCTTT
CASSVGLGMNTEAFF
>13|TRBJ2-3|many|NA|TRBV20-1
TGCAGTGCTATGATGACGGGCACAGATACGCAGTATTTT
CSAMMTGTDTQYF
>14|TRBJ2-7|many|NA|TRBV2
TGTGCCAGCAGTGATCCCACACAGTCCTACGAGCAGTACTTC
CASSDPTQSYEQYF
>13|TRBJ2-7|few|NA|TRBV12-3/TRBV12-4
TGTGCCAGCAGTTCTAGTGGTGGCGACGAGCAGTACTTC
CASSSSGGDEQYF
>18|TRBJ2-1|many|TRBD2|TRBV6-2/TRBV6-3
TGTGCCAGCAGTTACTCTGAACTAGCGGGAGGTTCCTACAATGAGCAGTTCTTC
CASSYSELAGGSYNEQFF
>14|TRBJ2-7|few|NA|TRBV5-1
TGCGCCAGCAGCTTGGATCGCAGGGCGGACGAGCAGTACTTC
CASSLDRRADEQYF
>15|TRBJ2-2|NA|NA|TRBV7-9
TGTGCCAGCAGCTTCGAAGGTCTGAACACCGGGGAGCTGTTTTTT
CASSFEGLNTGELFF
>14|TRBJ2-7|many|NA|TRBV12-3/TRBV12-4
TGTGCCAGCAGTGCTCCGGGGGCGCCTATCGAGCAGTACTTC
CASSAPGAPIEQYF
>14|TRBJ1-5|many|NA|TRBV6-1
TGTGCCAGCACGCGGACCCAAGGGGATCAGCCCCAGCATTTT
CASTRTQGDQPQHF
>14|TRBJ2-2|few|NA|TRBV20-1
TGCAGTGCCCGAGATGTGGGGAACACCGGGGAGCTGTTTTTT
CSARDVGNTGELFF
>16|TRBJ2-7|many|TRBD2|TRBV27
TGTGCCAGCAGTATACTAGCGGGAGGGCCAAGTTACGAGCAGTACTTC
CASSILAGGPSYEQYF
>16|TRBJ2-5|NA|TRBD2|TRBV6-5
TGTGCCAGCAGTTACCAAGCGGGAGGGTCGGTGGGGACCCAGTACTTC
CASSYQAGGSVGTQYF
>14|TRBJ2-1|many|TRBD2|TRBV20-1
TGCAGTGCCCCGACTAGCGGGAGTTCCTATGAGCAGTTCTTC
CSAPTSGSSYEQFF
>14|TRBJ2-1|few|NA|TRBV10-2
TGCGCCAGCAGGGGCGGCGGGACGATCAATGAGCAGTTCTTC
CASRGGGTINEQFF
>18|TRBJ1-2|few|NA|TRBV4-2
TGTGCCAGCAGCCAAGATCCATTGGCCCGGGGGGCAACCTATGGCTACACCTTC
CASSQDPLARGATYGYTF
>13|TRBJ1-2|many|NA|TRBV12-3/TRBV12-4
TGTGCCAGCAGTTTAAGCGGGGACTATGGCTACACCTTC
CASSLSGDYGYTF
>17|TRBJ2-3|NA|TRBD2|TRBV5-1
TGCGCCAGCAGCTTGGTCGGCCTAGCGGGAGGGGTGGATACGCAGTATTTT
CASSLVGLAGGVDTQYF
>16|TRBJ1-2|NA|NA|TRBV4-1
TGCGCCAGCAGCCAAGAAGGTGGGGGCGTAAACTATGGCTACACCTTC
CASSQEGGGVNYGYTF
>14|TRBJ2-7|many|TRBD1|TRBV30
TGTGCCTGGAGGGGGACAGGGGGCACCTACGAGCAGTACTTC
CAWRGTGGTYEQYF
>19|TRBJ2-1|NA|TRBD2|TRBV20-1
TGCAGTGCTAGCTCCGGGACTAGCGGGAGTAGGAGGGCCTACAATGAGCAGTTCTTC
CSASSGTSGSRRAYNEQFF
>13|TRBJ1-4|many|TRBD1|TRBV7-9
TGTGCCAGCAGCCGGGGACAGGGGGAAAAACTGTTTTTT
CASSRGQGEKLFF
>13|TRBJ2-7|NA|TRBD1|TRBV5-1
TGCGCCAGCAGCTGGACAGGGGGCCACGAGCAGTACTTC
CASSWTGGHEQYF
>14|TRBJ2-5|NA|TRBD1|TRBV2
TGTGCCAGCAGTGAACAAGGGGGCGCGGAGACCCAGTACTTC
CASSEQGGAETQYF
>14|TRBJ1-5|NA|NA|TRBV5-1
TGCGCCAGCAGCTTGGGAACAGAGAATCAGCCCCAGCATTTT
CASSLGTENQPQHF
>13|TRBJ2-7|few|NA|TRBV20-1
TGCAGTGCTAGAGAATTGAGCGTCTACGAGCAGTACTTC
CSARELSVYEQYF
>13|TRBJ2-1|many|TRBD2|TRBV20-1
TGCAGTGTCCCTAGCGGGAGGGAGAATGAGCAGTTCTTC
CSVPSGRENEQFF
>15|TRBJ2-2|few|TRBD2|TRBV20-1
TGCAGTGCTAGAGATCTCAGGACTAGCGTCGGGGAGCTGTTTTTT
CSARDLRTSVGELFF
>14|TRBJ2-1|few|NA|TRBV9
TGTGCCAGCAGCGTAGCGGGAGTTGGCAATGAGCAGTTCTTC
CASSVAGVGNEQFF
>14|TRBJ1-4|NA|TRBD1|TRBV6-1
TGTGCCAGCACCACCGGGACAGGGAATGAAAAACTGTTTTTT
CASTTGTGNEKLFF
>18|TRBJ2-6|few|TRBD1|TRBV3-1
TGTGCCAGCAGCCATGGGGACAGGGGTTTTTTTGGGGCCAACGTCCTGACTTTC
CASSHGDRGFFGANVLTF
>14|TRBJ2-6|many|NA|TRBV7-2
TGTGCCAGCAGCTTCGGGCCTGGGGCCAACGTCCTGACTTTC
CASSFGPGANVLTF
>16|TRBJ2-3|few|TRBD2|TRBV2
TGTGCCAGCAGTGAGTTTCTAGCGGGAATCACAGATACGCAGTATTTT
CASSEFLAGITDTQYF
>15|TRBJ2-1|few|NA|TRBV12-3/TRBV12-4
TGTGCCAGCAGTCGAGGGAGGTCCTACTACAATGAGCAGTTCTTC
CASSRGRSYYNEQFF
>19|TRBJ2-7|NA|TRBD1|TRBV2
TGTGCCAGCAGGCCCAGGGGCGGGACAGGGGGCTTTACCGTCTACGAGCAGTACTTC
CASRPRGGTGGFTVYEQYF
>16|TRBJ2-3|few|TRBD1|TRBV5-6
TGTGCCAGCAGCTTCGACCGGGACAGGGGAAGGGATACGCAGTATTTT
CASSFDRDRGRDTQYF